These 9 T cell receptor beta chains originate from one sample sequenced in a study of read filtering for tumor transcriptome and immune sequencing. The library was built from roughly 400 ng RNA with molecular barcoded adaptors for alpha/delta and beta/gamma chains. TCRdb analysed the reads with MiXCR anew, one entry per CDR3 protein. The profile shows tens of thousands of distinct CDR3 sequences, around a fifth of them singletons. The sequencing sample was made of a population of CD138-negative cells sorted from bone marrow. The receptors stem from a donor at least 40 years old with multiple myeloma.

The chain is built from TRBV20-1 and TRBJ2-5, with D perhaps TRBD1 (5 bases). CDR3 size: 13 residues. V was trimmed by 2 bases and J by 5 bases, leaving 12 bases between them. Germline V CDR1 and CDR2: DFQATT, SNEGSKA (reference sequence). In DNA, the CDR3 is TGCAGTGCTAGAAGATCAGGGTTGGAGACCCAGTACTTC. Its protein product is CSARRSGLETQYF.

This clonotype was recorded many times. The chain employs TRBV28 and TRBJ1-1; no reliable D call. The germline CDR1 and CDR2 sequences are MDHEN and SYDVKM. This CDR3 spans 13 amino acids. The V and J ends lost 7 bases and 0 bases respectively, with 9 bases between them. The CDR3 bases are TGTGCCAGCACCGCCCAGATGAACACTGAAGCTTTCTTT. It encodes CASTAQMNTEAFF.

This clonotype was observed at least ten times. CDR3 nucleotide sequence: TGTGCCAGCAGCTTAGCCGGACAGCCCTGGAGAGAAAAACTGTTTTTT. Its translation is CASSLAGQPWREKLFF. This chain connects TRBV11-2 to TRBJ1-4, with TRBD1 as a possible D gene (6 bases). Per germline, CDR1 SGHAT and CDR2 FQNNGV. Trimming cost V 1 base and J 8 bases, with 17 bases left between them. The CDR3 sequence is 16 residues long. Complete variable domain (other parts from reference TRBV11-2 and TRBJ1-4): EAGVAQSPRYKIIEKRQSVAFWCNPISGHATLYWYQQILGQGPKLLIQFQNNGVVDDSQLPKDRFSAERLKGVDSTLKIQPAKLEDSAVYLCASSLAGQPWREKLFFGSGTQLSVL.

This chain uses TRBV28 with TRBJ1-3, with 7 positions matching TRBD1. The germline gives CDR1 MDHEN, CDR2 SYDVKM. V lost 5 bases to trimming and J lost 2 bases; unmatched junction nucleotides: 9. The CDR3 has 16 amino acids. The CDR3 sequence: CASSQPRQGAGNTIYF. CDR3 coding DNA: TGTGCCAGCAGTCAGCCGAGACAGGGTGCTGGAAACACCATATATTTT.

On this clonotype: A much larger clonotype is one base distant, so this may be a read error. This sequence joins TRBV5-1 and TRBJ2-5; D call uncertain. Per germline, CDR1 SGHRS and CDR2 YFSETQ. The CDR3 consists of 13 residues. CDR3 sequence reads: CASILAWAQTQYF. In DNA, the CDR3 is TGCGCCAGCATCTTGGCCTGGGCGCAGACCCAGTACTTC.

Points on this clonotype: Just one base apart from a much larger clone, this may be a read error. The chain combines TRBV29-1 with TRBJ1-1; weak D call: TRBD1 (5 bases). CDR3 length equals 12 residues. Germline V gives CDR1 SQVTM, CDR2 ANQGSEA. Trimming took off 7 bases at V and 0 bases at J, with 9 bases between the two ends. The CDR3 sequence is CSARGLNTEAFF. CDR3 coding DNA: TGCAGCGCCCGGGGCCTGAACACTGAAGCTTTCTTT.

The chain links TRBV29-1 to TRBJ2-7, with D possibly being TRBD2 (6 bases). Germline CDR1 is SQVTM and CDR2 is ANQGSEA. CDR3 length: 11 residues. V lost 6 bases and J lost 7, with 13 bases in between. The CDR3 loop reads CSVVRGNEQYF. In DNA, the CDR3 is TGCAGCGTCGTCCGGGGGAATGAGCAGTACTTC.

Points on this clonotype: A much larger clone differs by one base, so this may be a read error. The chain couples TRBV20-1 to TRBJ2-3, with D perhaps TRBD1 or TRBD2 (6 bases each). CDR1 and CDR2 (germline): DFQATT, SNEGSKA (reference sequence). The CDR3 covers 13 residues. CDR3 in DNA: TGCGGCGGCCAGGAGGGGGACCGAGATACGCAGTATTTT. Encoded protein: CGGQEGDRDTQYF.

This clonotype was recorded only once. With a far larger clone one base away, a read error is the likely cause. The DNA for the CDR3 is TGTGCCAGCAGCCCGTGTCCCCAGGGGATGAGCTCCTACAATGAGCAGTTCTTC. Its protein is CASSPCPQGMSSYNEQFF. The chain recombines TRBV6-6 with TRBJ2-1; tentative D call: TRBD1 (6 bases). Trimming took 6 bases from V and 0 from J, leaving 21 bases between them. This CDR3 region has 18 residues. Germline CDR1 is MNHNY and CDR2 is SVGAGI (reference sequence).